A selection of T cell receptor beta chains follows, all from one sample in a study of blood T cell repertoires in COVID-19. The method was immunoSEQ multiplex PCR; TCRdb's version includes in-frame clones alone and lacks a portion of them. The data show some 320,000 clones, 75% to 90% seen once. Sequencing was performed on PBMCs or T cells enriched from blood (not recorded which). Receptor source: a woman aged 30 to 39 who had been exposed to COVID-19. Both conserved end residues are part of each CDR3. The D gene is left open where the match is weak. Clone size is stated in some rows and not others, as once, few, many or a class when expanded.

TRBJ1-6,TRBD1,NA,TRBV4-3,CASSPTPGQGRDLHF,TGCGCCAGCAGCCCCACGCCGGGACAGGGGAGAGACCTCCACTTT
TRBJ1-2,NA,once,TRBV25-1,CASSEYGDYGYTF,TGTGCCAGCAGTGAATACGGAGATTATGGCTACACCTTC
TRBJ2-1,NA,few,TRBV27,CASSFWTLEGNEQFF,TGTGCCAGCAGTTTCTGGACCCTTGAGGGCAATGAGCAGTTCTTC
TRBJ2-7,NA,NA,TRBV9,CASSVVPISYEQYF,TGTGCCAGCAGCGTAGTACCTATCTCCTACGAGCAGTACTTC
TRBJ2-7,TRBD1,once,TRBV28,CASRDRVSYEQYF,TGTGCCAGCCGGGACAGGGTCTCCTACGAGCAGTACTTC
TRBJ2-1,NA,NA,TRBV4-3,CASSQERGGAAYNEQFF,TGCGCCAGCAGCCAAGAGAGGGGGGGGGCCGCCTACAATGAGCAGTTCTTC
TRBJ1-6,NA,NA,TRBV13,CASSWRDTNSPLHF,TGTGCCAGCAGCTGGCGGGATACTAATTCACCCCTCCACTTT
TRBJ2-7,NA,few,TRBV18,CASSPADSTYEQYF,TGTGCCAGCTCACCCGCGGACAGCACCTACGAGCAGTACTTC
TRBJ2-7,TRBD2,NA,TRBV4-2,CASSQVGLAASYEQYF,TGTGCCAGCAGCCAAGTGGGACTAGCGGCTTCCTACGAGCAGTACTTC
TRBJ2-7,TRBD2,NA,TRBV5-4,CASSPTSGGAYEQYF,TGTGCCAGCAGCCCGACTAGCGGGGGGGCCTACGAGCAGTACTTC
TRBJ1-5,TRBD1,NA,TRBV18,CASSPPSMGQVNQPQHF,TGTGCCAGCTCACCACCGTCCATGGGACAGGTGAATCAGCCCCAGCATTTT
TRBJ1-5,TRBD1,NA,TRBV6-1,CASSDEDRDQPQHF,TGTGCCAGCAGTGACGAGGACAGGGATCAGCCCCAGCATTTT
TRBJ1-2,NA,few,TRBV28,CASSSSTRSYTF,TGTGCCAGCAGCTCATCGACAAGGAGCTACACCTTC
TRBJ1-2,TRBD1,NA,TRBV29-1,CSVRTGPGGYTF,TGCAGCGTCCGGACAGGCCCCGGAGGCTACACCTTC
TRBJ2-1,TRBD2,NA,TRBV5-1,CASSKGDSGTIGQFF,TGCGCCAGCAGCAAAGGGGATAGCGGGACAATTGGGCAGTTCTTC
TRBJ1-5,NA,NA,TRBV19,CASEPSHQTYSNQPQHF,TGTGCCAGTGAACCTTCCCATCAGACTTATAGCAATCAGCCCCAGCATTTT
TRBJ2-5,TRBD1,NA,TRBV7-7,CASSLTKQGALETQYF,TGTGCTAGCAGCTTAACAAAACAGGGGGCTTTAGAGACCCAGTACTTC
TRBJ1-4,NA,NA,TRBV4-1,CASSQDPATNEKLFF,TGCGCCAGCAGCCAAGATCCTGCAACTAATGAAAAACTGTTTTTT
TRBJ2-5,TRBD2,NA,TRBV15,CATSRKTSGDSSAQYF,TGTGCCACCAGCAGAAAGACTAGCGGGGACTCGTCGGCCCAGTACTTC
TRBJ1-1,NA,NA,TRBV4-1,CASSQDSRGVNTEAFF,TGCGCCAGCAGCCAAGACTCCCGGGGGGTGAACACTGAAGCTTTCTTT
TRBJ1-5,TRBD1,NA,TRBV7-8,CASSQNRTGKWQPQHF,TGTGCCAGCAGCCAAAACAGGACAGGGAAGTGGCAGCCCCAGCATTTT
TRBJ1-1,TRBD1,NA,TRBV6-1,CASSEAGGDTEAFF,TGTGCCAGCAGTGAAGCAGGGGGCGACACTGAAGCTTTCTTT
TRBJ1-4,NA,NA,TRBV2,CASTVFNEKLFF,TGTGCCAGCACGGTGTTTAATGAAAAACTGTTTTTT
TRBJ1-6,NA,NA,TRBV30,CAWSVTGGNSPLHF,TGTGCCTGGAGTGTAACCGGGGGGAATTCACCCCTCCACTTT
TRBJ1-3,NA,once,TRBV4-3,CASSQVDAGGYGGNTIYF,TGCGCCAGCAGCCAAGTTGACGCGGGGGGGTACGGTGGAAACACCATATATTTT
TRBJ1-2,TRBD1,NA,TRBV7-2,CASSLGQGDGYTF,TGTGCCAGCAGCTTGGGACAGGGTGACGGCTACACCTTC
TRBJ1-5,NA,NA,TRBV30,CAWSVEGILQPQHF,TGTGCCTGGAGTGTAGAGGGAATCCTTCAGCCCCAGCATTTT
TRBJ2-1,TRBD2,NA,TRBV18,CASSPASSGADEQFF,TGTGCCAGCTCACCAGCCTCCAGCGGGGCCGATGAGCAGTTCTTC
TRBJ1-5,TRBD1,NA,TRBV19,CASRDRGLQPQHF,TGTGCCAGTAGGGACAGGGGGCTTCAGCCCCAGCATTTT
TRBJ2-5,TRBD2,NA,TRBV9,CASSVFSGGTQETQYF,TGTGCCAGCAGCGTTTTTAGCGGGGGGACACAAGAGACCCAGTACTTC
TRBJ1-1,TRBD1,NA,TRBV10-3,CAISVPGQAEAFF,TGTGCCATCAGCGTACCGGGACAGGCTGAAGCTTTCTTT
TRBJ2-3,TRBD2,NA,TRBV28,CASSSTSGGTDTQYF,TGTGCCAGCAGTTCAACTAGCGGGGGAACAGATACGCAGTATTTT
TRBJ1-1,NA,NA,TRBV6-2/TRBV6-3,CASSPGGGLKNTEAFF,TGTGCCAGCAGCCCGGGAGGGGGGTTAAAGAACACTGAAGCTTTCTTT
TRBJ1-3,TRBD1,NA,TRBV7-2,CASSPGQDRNTIYF,TGTGCCAGCAGCCCGGGACAGGATCGAAACACCATATATTTT
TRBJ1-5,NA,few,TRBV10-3,CATSSGGLNQPQHF,TGTGCCACCTCCAGCGGCGGTCTCAATCAGCCCCAGCATTTT
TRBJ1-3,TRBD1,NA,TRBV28,CASSLTGTGISGNTIYF,TGTGCCAGCAGCCTTACCGGGACAGGGATCTCTGGAAACACCATATATTTT
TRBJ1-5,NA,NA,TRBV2,CASSDRGNQPQHF,TGTGCCAGCAGTGATCGGGGCAATCAGCCCCAGCATTTT
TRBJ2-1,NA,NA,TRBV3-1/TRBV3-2,CASSRDSATYNEQFF,TGTGCCAGCAGCCGCGACTCCGCCACCTACAATGAGCAGTTCTTC
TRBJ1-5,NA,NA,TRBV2,CASSARGGVQPQHF,TGTGCCAGCAGTGCAAGAGGCGGGGTTCAGCCCCAGCATTTT
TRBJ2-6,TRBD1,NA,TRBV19,CASEDRGPGANVLTF,TGTGCCAGTGAAGACAGGGGGCCTGGGGCCAACGTCCTGACTTTC
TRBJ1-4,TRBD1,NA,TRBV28,CASGDRVDEKLFF,TGTGCCAGCGGAGACAGGGTAGATGAAAAACTGTTTTTT
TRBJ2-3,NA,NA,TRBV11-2,CASSLDDGAAADTQYF,TGTGCCAGCAGCTTAGACGATGGGGCAGCTGCAGATACGCAGTATTTT
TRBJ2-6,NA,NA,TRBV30,CALELARSGANVLTF,TGTGCCCTGGAGTTAGCCCGCTCTGGGGCCAACGTCCTGACTTTC
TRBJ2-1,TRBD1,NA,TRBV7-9,CASRTGGANEQFF,TGTGCCAGCCGGACAGGGGGCGCGAATGAGCAGTTCTTC
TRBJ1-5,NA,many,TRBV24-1,CATSDLQGYAQHF,TGTGCCACCAGTGATTTGCAGGGGTACGCCCAGCATTTT
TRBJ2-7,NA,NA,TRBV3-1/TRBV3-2,CASSIFQGSYEQYF,TGTGCCAGCAGCATATTCCAGGGATCCTACGAGCAGTACTTC
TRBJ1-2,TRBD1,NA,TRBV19,CASSIDPTGTGEGYTF,TGTGCCAGTAGTATAGACCCGACCGGGACAGGGGAAGGCTACACCTTC
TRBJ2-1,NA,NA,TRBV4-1,CASSQEPATDLFLDNEQFF,TGCGCCAGCAGCCAAGAACCGGCGACGGATTTATTCCTAGACAATGAGCAGTTCTTC